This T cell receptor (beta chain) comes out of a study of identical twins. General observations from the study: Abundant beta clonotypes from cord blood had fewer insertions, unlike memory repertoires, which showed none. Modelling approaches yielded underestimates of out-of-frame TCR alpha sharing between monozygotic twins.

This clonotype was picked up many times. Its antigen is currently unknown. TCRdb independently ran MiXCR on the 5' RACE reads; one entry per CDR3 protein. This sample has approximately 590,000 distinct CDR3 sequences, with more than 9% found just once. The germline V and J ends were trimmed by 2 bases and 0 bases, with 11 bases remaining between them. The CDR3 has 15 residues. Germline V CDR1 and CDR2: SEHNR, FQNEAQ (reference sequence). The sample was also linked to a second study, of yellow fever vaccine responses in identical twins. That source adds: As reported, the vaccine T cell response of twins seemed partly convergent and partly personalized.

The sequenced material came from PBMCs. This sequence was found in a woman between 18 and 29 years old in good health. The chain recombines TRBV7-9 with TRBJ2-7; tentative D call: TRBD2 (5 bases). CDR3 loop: CASSLSGRGSYEQYF. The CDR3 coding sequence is TGTGCCAGCAGCTTATCTGGCCGGGGCTCCTACGAGCAGTACTTC.